These T cell receptor beta chains were read from a single sample in a study of blood T cell repertoires in COVID-19. TCRdb keeps only in-frame clones here, not all; method: immunoSEQ multiplex PCR. The repertoire holds hundreds of thousands of clones, roughly 90% seen once, with 2.6% in the top ten. Sample: PBMCs or T cells enriched from blood (not recorded which). Every receptor here comes from a man between 60 and 75 years old who had recovered from COVID-19. Both conserved end residues are part of each CDR3. The D gene is left open where the match is weak. Part of the rows lack a size; the others show once, few, many or a class for expanded clones.

D	V	J	size	CDR3	DNA
TRBD2	TRBV13	TRBJ2-2	.	CASRPSGGENTGELFF	TGTGCCAGCAGACCCAGCGGGGGGGAGAACACCGGGGAGCTGTTTTTT
.	TRBV19	TRBJ2-7	.	CASTTGAGLGEQYF	TGTGCCAGTACCACTGGGGCAGGGTTAGGCGAGCAGTACTTC
.	TRBV7-9	TRBJ2-2	.	CAGRLELNTGELFF	TGTGCCGGACGACTAGAATTGAACACCGGGGAGCTGTTTTTT
.	TRBV18	TRBJ2-7	.	CASSPLPVRRSKGTIYEQYF	TGTGCCAGCTCACCACTTCCAGTCAGGCGTTCGAAAGGAACCATCTACGAGCAGTACTTC
.	TRBV11-2	TRBJ1-5	few	CALTAGPQHF	TGTGCACTAACTGCGGGGCCCCAGCATTTT
.	TRBV7-8	TRBJ1-2	.	CASSLVGRSSGYTF	TGTGCCAGCAGCTTAGTTGGCAGGTCGTCCGGCTACACCTTC
.	TRBV5-4	TRBJ1-2	.	CASSLPGNANYGYTF	TGTGCCAGCAGCTTACCGGGAAATGCAAACTATGGCTACACCTTC
.	TRBV20-1	TRBJ2-1	.	CSASWTHHDNEQFF	TGCAGTGCTAGTTGGACTCACCACGACAATGAGCAGTTCTTC
.	TRBV15	TRBJ2-3	.	CATSRGQATDTQYF	TGTGCCACCAGCAGAGGACAGGCCACAGATACGCAGTATTTT
.	TRBV19	TRBJ1-4	.	CASEGEKLFF	TGTGCCTCAGAGGGCGAAAAACTGTTTTTT
TRBD1	TRBV7-2	TRBJ2-5	.	CASSEQGGPERTQYF	TGTGCCAGCAGCGAACAAGGGGGCCCGGAGAGGACCCAGTACTTC
.	TRBV2	TRBJ1-2	.	CASSESSNYGYTF	TGTGCCAGCAGTGAATCCAGTAACTATGGCTACACCTTC
.	TRBV5-1	TRBJ2-3	once	CASSQKGVWDTQYF	TGCGCCAGCAGCCAGAAAGGGGTCTGGGATACGCAGTATTTT
.	TRBV11-3	TRBJ1-3	once	CASSFEAGTGNTIYF	TGTGCCAGCAGCTTCGAAGCCGGGACTGGAAACACCATATATTTT
TRBD2	TRBV19	TRBJ2-7	.	CASSILAGPYEQYF	TGTGCCAGTAGTATCCTAGCGGGTCCCTACGAGCAGTACTTC
TRBD2	TRBV5-8	TRBJ2-1	.	CASSTGTSGSNEQFF	TGTGCCAGCAGCACAGGGACTAGCGGGAGTAATGAGCAGTTCTTC
.	TRBV28	TRBJ1-1	.	CASSLAGIRAFF	TGTGCCAGCAGTTTAGCAGGGATTCGCGCTTTCTTT
.	TRBV27	TRBJ1-4	once	CASSLSGDEKLFF	TGTGCCAGCAGTTTATCGGGCGATGAAAAACTGTTTTTT
.	TRBV19	TRBJ2-2	.	CASSKRGLENTGELFF	TGTGCCAGTAGTAAAAGGGGTCTTGAGAACACCGGGGAGCTGTTTTTT
TRBD1	TRBV9	TRBJ1-2	.	CASSVGGTGYRGYTF	TGTGCCAGCAGCGTAGGGGGGACAGGGTATCGTGGCTACACCTTC
.	TRBV19	TRBJ1-4	.	CASSRDGGVTTELFF	TGTGCCAGTAGTAGGGATGGCGGGGTAACAACGGAACTGTTTTTT
.	TRBV5-4	TRBJ2-1	.	CASSFPRFNEQFF	TGTGCCAGCAGCTTTCCGCGATTCAATGAGCAGTTCTTC
.	TRBV11-3	TRBJ2-7	.	CASSPRTEGRSYEQYF	TGTGCCAGCAGCCCTAGAACGGAGGGCCGGTCCTACGAGCAGTACTTC
.	TRBV5-1	TRBJ1-1	.	CASSLVQEDTEAFF	TGCGCCAGCAGCTTGGTTCAGGAGGACACTGAAGCTTTCTTT
.	TRBV4-2	TRBJ1-5	.	CASSQDARGPQHF	TGTGCCAGCAGCCAAGACGCAAGGGGGCCCCAGCATTTT
TRBD1	TRBV5-1	TRBJ2-3	.	CASKLDRGLTDTQYF	TGCGCCAGCAAATTGGACAGGGGGCTCACAGATACGCAGTATTTT
.	TRBV12-3/TRBV12-4	TRBJ1-2	.	CASNAPGPYGYTF	TGTGCCAGCAATGCCCCGGGTCCCTATGGCTACACCTTC
TRBD2	TRBV7-2	TRBJ2-1	.	CASSLGGSGVNEQFF	TGTGCCAGCAGCTTAGGGGGTAGCGGGGTTAATGAGCAGTTCTTC
TRBD1	TRBV9	TRBJ1-3	.	CASSQTGLGNTIYF	TGTGCCAGCAGCCAGACAGGGCTTGGAAACACCATATATTTT
TRBD1	TRBV7-2	TRBJ1-5	.	CASSSTGTGFDNQPQHF	TGTGCCAGCAGCTCCACCGGGACAGGGTTCGACAATCAGCCCCAGCATTTT
.	TRBV7-9	TRBJ1-3	once	CASSSLFKHSGNTIYF	TGTGCCAGCAGCTCCTTGTTTAAGCACTCTGGAAACACCATATATTTT
.	TRBV4-3	TRBJ2-2	.	CASSQEMGLSGELFF	TGCGCCAGCAGCCAAGAAATGGGGCTGTCCGGGGAGCTGTTTTTT
TRBD2	TRBV29-1	TRBJ2-1	.	CSVGSGRNNEQFF	TGCAGCGTTGGTAGCGGGAGAAACAATGAGCAGTTCTTC
TRBD2	TRBV5-1	TRBJ2-1	.	CASSLVPSGVDEQFF	TGCGCCAGCAGCTTGGTTCCTAGCGGGGTTGATGAGCAGTTCTTC
.	TRBV5-1	TRBJ1-3	.	CASSLGGSLSGNTIYF	TGCGCCAGCAGCTTGGGAGGGAGCCTCTCTGGAAACACCATATATTTT
.	TRBV27	TRBJ2-1	.	CASSLLGGEQFF	TGTGCCAGCAGTTTATTAGGGGGTGAGCAGTTCTTC
.	TRBV11-2	TRBJ2-1	.	CASSQNKGWSEQFF	TGTGCCAGCAGCCAAAATAAGGGGTGGAGTGAGCAGTTCTTC
.	TRBV20-1	TRBJ1-2	.	CSARTGGSYTF	TGCAGTGCTCGAACGGGGGGGAGCTACACCTTC
TRBD2	TRBV14	TRBJ2-1	once	CASSLRRQGGLFNEQFF	TGTGCCAGCAGCCTCCGGAGGCAGGGAGGGTTGTTTAATGAGCAGTTCTTC
TRBD1	TRBV4-3	TRBJ1-1	.	CASSQGTGMDTEAFF	TGCGCCAGCAGCCAAGGGACAGGGATGGACACTGAAGCTTTCTTT
.	TRBV7-2	TRBJ1-1	.	CASSAGTYNTEAFF	TGTGCCAGCAGCGCCGGGACTTACAACACTGAAGCTTTCTTT
TRBD2	TRBV4-1	TRBJ2-3	.	CASSPKLAESTDTQYF	TGCGCCAGCAGCCCTAAGCTAGCGGAAAGCACAGATACGCAGTATTTT
.	TRBV5-4	TRBJ2-7	few	CASTEGRGSSYEQYF	TGTGCCAGCACGGAAGGCAGGGGAAGCTCCTACGAGCAGTACTTC
.	TRBV12-3/TRBV12-4	TRBJ2-1	once	CASSLIPLNEQFF	TGTGCCAGCAGTTTAATCCCCCTAAATGAGCAGTTCTTC
.	TRBV9	TRBJ1-2	.	CASSGGRDYGYTF	TGTGCCAGCAGCGGAGGCAGGGACTATGGCTACACCTTC
TRBD1	TRBV12-3/TRBV12-4	TRBJ1-1	.	CASTRHGDSEAFF	TGTGCCAGCACTCGCCATGGGGACAGTGAAGCTTTCTTT
.	TRBV5-5	TRBJ1-3	.	CASSFRAGTGNTIYF	TGTGCCAGCAGCTTCAGAGCAGGCACTGGAAACACCATATATTTT
TRBD1	TRBV7-9	TRBJ1-6	.	CASRGGTGDNSPLHF	TGTGCCAGCAGAGGCGGGACAGGGGATAATTCACCCCTCCACTTT
.	TRBV30	TRBJ1-1	.	CAWRQQGWTEAFF	TGTGCCTGGAGACAACAGGGTTGGACTGAAGCTTTCTTT